What follows are 10 T cell receptor beta chains derived from one specimen sequenced in a study of T cell changes during pregnancy in multiple sclerosis. Libraries were prepared by immunoSEQ multiplex PCR; TCRdb keeps only in-frame clonotypes and omits some of them. This table has roughly 69,000 clones, roughly nine tenths appearing once. This specimen was CD4+ T cells from peripheral blood mononuclear cells, taken in the third trimester of pregnancy. These receptors all come from a female donor in good health, enrolled as a control in a pregnancy study.

The chain links TRBV7-2 to TRBJ2-5, with a tentative D call TRBD1 (5 bases). This CDR3 region has 14 residues. Looked up from germline, CDR1 is SGHTA and CDR2 is FQGNSA. V lost 2 bases, J lost 5 bases, and 12 bases lay in between. CDR3 nucleotide sequence: TGTGCCAGCAGCTTACGCAGGGAAGGGGAGACCCAGTACTTC. Its protein is CASSLRREGETQYF.

The chain couples TRBV14 to TRBJ1-1; TRBD1 is a possible D gene (5 bases). Trimming shortened V by 7 bases and J by 1 base, and 10 bases separated the two germline ends. The CDR3 sequence is 13 residues long. CDR1 and CDR2 from the germline V gene are SGHDN and FVKESK. The CDR3 DNA reads as TGTGCCAGCACCCCCGGGGGGAACACTGAAGCTTTCTTT. Amino acid sequence: CASTPGGNTEAFF.

The chain joins TRBV7-8 to TRBJ2-5; TRBD2 matches at 7 bases. The CDR3 has 13 amino acids. Trimming took 5 bases from V and 2 from J; bases not matched to a gene: 2. CDR1 and CDR2 (germline): SGHVS, FQNEAQ. The CDR3 DNA reads as TGTGCCAGCAGCCCGGGACTACAAGAGACCCAGTACTTC. It yields the protein CASSPGLQETQYF.

This chain connects TRBV7-9 to TRBJ2-3, with D perhaps matching TRBD1 (6 bases). In germline, CDR1 is SEHNR, CDR2 FQNEAQ (reference sequence). This CDR3 spans 16 amino acids. The ends were cut back, 2 bases at V and 3 bases at J, with 15 bases in the middle. CDR3 sequence reads: CASSLPRGGGTDTQYF. The CDR3 DNA sequence: TGTGCCAGCAGCTTACCCAGGGGTGGGGGAACAGATACGCAGTATTTT.

The chain carries TRBV11-2 and TRBJ1-6; 7 bases are shared with TRBD1. Trimming cost V 3 bases and J 1 base; bases outside gene matches: 3. Germline V gives CDR1 SGHAT, CDR2 FQNNGV. The CDR3 has 16 amino acids. The CDR3 DNA follows: TGTGCCAGCAGCTTCCCAGGGGGATCCTATAATTCACCCCTCCACTTT. Its translation: CASSFPGGSYNSPLHF. The complete variable domain, with remaining parts taken from reference TRBV11-2 and TRBJ1-6, reads EAGVAQSPRYKIIEKRQSVAFWCNPISGHATLYWYQQILGQGPKLLIQFQNNGVVDDSQLPKDRFSAERLKGVDSTLKIQPAKLEDSAVYLCASSFPGGSYNSPLHFGNGTRLTVT.

The chain is built from TRBV11-3 and TRBJ2-7; 8 bases align to TRBD2. V lost 0 bases and J lost 10; bases outside the gene matches: 8. The CDR3 has 14 amino acids. The germline V gene encodes CDR1 SGHNT and CDR2 YENEEA. The CDR3 DNA follows: TGTGCCAGCAGCTTAGATTCAGCGGGGGCCCTCCAGTACTTC. Translation: CASSLDSAGALQYF.

The V and J genes are TRBV7-3 and TRBJ1-6; possibly TRBD1 for D (6 bases). Trimming took off 5 bases at V and 6 bases at J, with 14 bases between the two ends. Per the germline V gene, CDR1 is SGHTA and CDR2 is FQGTGA. There are 15 residues in the CDR3. DNA for the CDR3: TGTGCCAGCAGCCTATCCCAGGGGCTTAATTCACCCCTCCACTTT. The encoded protein is CASSLSQGLNSPLHF.

CDR3 nucleotide sequence: TGTGCCAGTAAACCCCCTGGGGGAAGGGGGCTCGGCTACACCTTC. This codes for CASKPPGGRGLGYTF. This chain links TRBV19 with TRBJ1-2; 7 bases agree with TRBD1. The CDR3 length is 15 residues. Looked up from germline, CDR1 is LNHDA and CDR2 is SQIVND (reference sequence). The junction had 16 bases not matched to a gene; V was cut back by 7 bases and J by 8 bases.

V usage is TRBV6-6 and J usage is TRBJ1-2; weak D call: TRBD1 (6 bases). CDR1 and CDR2 from the germline V gene are MNHNY and SVGAGI (reference sequence). CDR3 size: 12 residues. V was shortened by 6 bases and J by 3 bases, with 8 bases between the two germline ends. The CDR3 DNA sequence: TGTGCCAGCAGGACAGGAGACTATGGCTACACCTTC. Protein: CASRTGDYGYTF.

The chain employs TRBV6-1 and TRBJ2-5; D unclear. This CDR3 has 12 residues. Germline CDR1 reads MNHNS; CDR2 reads SASEGT. The V and J ends lost 2 bases and 5 bases respectively, with 6 bases between them. As DNA, the CDR3 is TGTGCCAGCAGTGAATTGAGGGAGACCCAGTACTTC. The encoded protein is CASSELRETQYF.